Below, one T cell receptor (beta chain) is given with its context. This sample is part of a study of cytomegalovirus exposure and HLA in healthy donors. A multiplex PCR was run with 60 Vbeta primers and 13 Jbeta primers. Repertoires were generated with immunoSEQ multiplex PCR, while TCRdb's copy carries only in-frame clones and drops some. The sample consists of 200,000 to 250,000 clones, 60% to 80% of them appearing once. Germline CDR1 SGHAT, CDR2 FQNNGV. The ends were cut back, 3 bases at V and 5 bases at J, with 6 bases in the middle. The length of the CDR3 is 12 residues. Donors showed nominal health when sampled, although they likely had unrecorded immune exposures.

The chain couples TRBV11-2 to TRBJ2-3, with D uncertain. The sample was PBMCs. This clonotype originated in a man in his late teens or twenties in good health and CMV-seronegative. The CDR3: CASSFRGDTQYF. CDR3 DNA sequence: TGTGCCAGCAGCTTTCGAGGAGATACGCAGTATTTT.